This record covers a single T cell receptor (beta chain). This sample was taken from a study of blood T cell repertoires in COVID-19. As for the study in general: Sites in the United States, Italy and Spain provided acute and convalescent COVID-19 samples. Sources were T cells, B-cell-depleted T cells, or PBMCs; the material itself was cDNA or gDNA.

Original handling: Reference gene primer amplification yielded estimated nucleated cell counts. Sequenced by immunoSEQ multiplex PCR; TCRdb stores in-frame clones only, minus some. D and trimming were read from the DNA, whereas the V and J calls and clone size are those reported in that table. The table records some 250,000 clones, roughly 90% of them present only once. V was clipped by 0 bases and J by 1 base; unmatched bases: 1. CDR1 is SGDLS, CDR2 YYNGEE, per germline. This CDR3 spans 15 amino acids. Sequenced: peripheral blood. The sequence was collected from a woman aged 25 to 39 with acute or convalescent COVID-19. The chain recombines TRBV9 with TRBJ2-5; TRBD2 aligns across 9 bases. CDR3 loop: CASSVGLAVQETQYF. The CDR3 DNA follows: TGTGCCAGCAGCGTAGGACTAGCGGTCCAAGAGACCCAGTACTTC.